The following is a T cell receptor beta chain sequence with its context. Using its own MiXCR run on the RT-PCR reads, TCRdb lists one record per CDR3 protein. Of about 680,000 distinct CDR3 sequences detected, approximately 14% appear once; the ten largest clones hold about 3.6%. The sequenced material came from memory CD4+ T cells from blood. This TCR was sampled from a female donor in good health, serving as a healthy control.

The CDR3 reads CASSVSSGGYNEQFF. CDR3 nucleotide sequence: TGTGCCAGCAGCGTATCCAGCGGGGGTTACAATGAGCAGTTCTTC. V is TRBV9 and J is TRBJ2-1, with 8 bases identical to TRBD2. In germline, CDR1 is SGDLS, CDR2 YYNGEE. The ends lost 1 base at V and 4 bases at J; junction bases unmatched: 4. This CDR3 spans 15 amino acids.